The 14 T cell receptor beta chains below all came from one sample that was sequenced in a study of T cell responses to AZD1222 COVID-19 vaccine. Profiling relied on immunoSEQ multiplex PCR, and the TCRdb table lists in-frame clones only, not all of them. The data show some 140,000 clones, around 93% seen once. The material was peripheral blood, obtained on day 0 of AZD1222 vaccination. All receptors come from an adult in good health.

This clone was recorded once. V is TRBV3-1 (or the pseudogene TRBV3-2) and J is TRBJ1-5, with TRBD1 matching over 8 bases. Germline V gene lookup returns CDR1 LGHDT and CDR2 YNNKEL (reference sequence). CDR3 length equals 16 residues. V lost 2 bases, J lost 1 base, and 4 bases stayed unmatched. The CDR3 spells CASSQQGAGSNQPQHF. The CDR3 bases are TGTGCCAGCAGCCAACAGGGGGCCGGAAGCAATCAGCCCCAGCATTTT.

This chain joins TRBV19 and TRBJ2-1, with D perhaps matching TRBD2 (6 bases). V lost 5 bases, J lost 5 bases, and 16 bases lay in between. Looked up from germline, CDR1 is LNHDA and CDR2 is SQIVND (reference sequence). The CDR3 is 15 residues long. CDR3 sequence reads: CASSERPSENNEQFF. As DNA, the CDR3 is TGTGCCAGTAGTGAGAGGCCTAGCGAAAACAATGAGCAGTTCTTC. The whole variable domain, filled in from reference TRBV19 and TRBJ2-1, reads DGGITQSPKYLFRKEGQNVTLSCEQNLNHDAMYWYRQDPGQGLRLIYYSQIVNDFQKGDIAEGYSVSREKKESFPLTVTSAQKNPTAFYLCASSERPSENNEQFFGPGTRLTVL.

The rearrangement uses TRBV21-1 and TRBJ2-5. TRBV21-1 is marked as a pseudogene. The CDR3 totals 15 residues. The CDR3 DNA is TGTGCCAGCAGCAAAGCCAGGGAGAGCTGGGAGACCCAGTACTTC. Its translation is CASSKARESWETQYF.

The sample holds one count of this clone. J is TRBJ2-1 and V is TRBV7-8; TRBD2 matches 7 bases. V lost 6 bases and J lost 6; bases outside the gene matches: 14. The CDR3 has 16 residues. Germline values: CDR1 SGHVS, CDR2 FQNEAQ. The CDR3 is CASRLGFRLAANEQFF. CDR3 nucleotides: TGTGCCAGCAGGTTGGGGTTTAGGCTAGCGGCCAATGAGCAGTTCTTC.

The chain is built from TRBV19 and TRBJ1-2; D not resolved. Trimming pared 5 bases from V and 0 bases from J, leaving 10 bases between. Germline CDR1 reads LNHDA; CDR2 reads SQIVND (reference sequence). This CDR3 comprises 14 residues. The CDR3 is CASSYLGTNYGYTF. The CDR3 DNA reads as TGTGCCAGTAGTTACTTGGGGACTAACTATGGCTACACCTTC. Drawing the rest from reference TRBV19 and TRBJ1-2, the complete variable domain is DGGITQSPKYLFRKEGQNVTLSCEQNLNHDAMYWYRQDPGQGLRLIYYSQIVNDFQKGDIAEGYSVSREKKESFPLTVTSAQKNPTAFYLCASSYLGTNYGYTFGSGTRLTVV.

This chain connects TRBV5-1 to TRBJ1-1; no clear D gene. The CDR3 covers 15 residues. Trimming took off 5 bases at V and 0 bases at J, with 14 bases between the two ends. The germline gives CDR1 SGHRS, CDR2 YFSETQ. As DNA, the CDR3 is TGCGCCAGCAGTAGGGTTAGTCCCATGAACACTGAAGCTTTCTTT. This gives the protein CASSRVSPMNTEAFF.

The V gene is TRBV28, the J gene TRBJ1-5; D gene uncertain. This CDR3 has 14 amino acids. Trimming cost V 8 bases and J 0 bases, with 11 bases left between them. The germline V gene encodes CDR1 MDHEN and CDR2 SYDVKM. The CDR3 protein is CASYRVYSNQPQHF. CDR3 DNA: TGTGCCAGCTATAGAGTCTATAGCAATCAGCCCCAGCATTTT.

The chain uses TRBV5-1 and TRBJ2-7, with D possibly being TRBD2 (6 bases). From germline, CDR1 is SGHRS and CDR2 YFSETQ. This CDR3 region has 17 residues. V lost 4 bases and J 2 bases, leaving 22 bases between the germline ends. CDR3 residues: CASSRLGTGVVPYEQYF. For the CDR3, the DNA is TGCGCCAGCAGCCGTCTGGGGACGGGAGTGGTCCCCTACGAGCAGTACTTC. The variable domain in full, with the rest retrieved from reference TRBV5-1 and TRBJ2-7, is KAGVTQTPRYLIKTRGQQVTLSCSPISGHRSVSWYQQTPGQGLQFLFEYFSETQRNKGNFPGRFSGRQFSNSRSEMNVSTLELGDSALYLCASSRLGTGVVPYEQYFGPGTRLTVT.

The chain uses TRBV10-2 and TRBJ2-5; D tentatively reads TRBD1 or TRBD2 (5 bases each). Per the germline V gene, CDR1 is WSHSY and CDR2 is SAAADI. Trimming shortened V by 0 bases and J by 5 bases, and 13 bases separated the two germline ends. This CDR3 is 15 amino acids long. The CDR3, as DNA: TGCGCCAGCAGTGAGTCGAGAGGGGAGTGGGAGACCCAGTACTTC. This gives the protein CASSESRGEWETQYF.

V and J are TRBV11-3 and TRBJ2-1; D may be TRBD1 (6 bases). The CDR3 spans 15 residues. V was shortened by 5 bases and J by 7 bases, with 18 bases between the two germline ends. CDR1 and CDR2 (germline): SGHNT, YENEEA. The chain's CDR3 is CASSPSGTHLNEQFF. As DNA, the CDR3 is TGTGCCAGCAGCCCATCCGGGACACATTTGAATGAGCAGTTCTTC.

This chain joins TRBV28 and TRBJ2-1; 9 bases map to TRBD1. The germline CDR1 and CDR2 sequences are MDHEN and SYDVKM. The CDR3 is 16 residues long. The trim removed 5 bases at V and 1 base at J, leaving 6 bases unmatched. The CDR3 DNA sequence: TGTGCCAGCAGTACTCCGGGACAGGGATCCTACAATGAGCAGTTCTTC. As protein: CASSTPGQGSYNEQFF.

The V gene is TRBV11-3, the J gene TRBJ2-7; D not certain. Looked up from germline, CDR1 is SGHNT and CDR2 is YENEEA. V gave up 7 bases and J gave up 0 bases, with 16 bases separating them. This CDR3 has 15 amino acids. CDR3 sequence: CASTLGAQSSYEQYF. As DNA, the CDR3 is TGTGCCAGCACCCTAGGCGCCCAGAGCTCCTACGAGCAGTACTTC. Full variable domain (remainder filled in from reference TRBV11-3 and TRBJ2-7): EAGVVQSPRYKIIEKKQPVAFWCNPISGHNTLYWYLQNLGQGPELLIRYENEEAVDDSQLPKDRFSAERLKGVDSTLKIQPAELGDSAVYLCASTLGAQSSYEQYFGPGTRLTVT.

The CDR3 nucleotides are TGTGCCAGCAGCTTAAGATACGGGGATAAAGCTTTCTTT. Translation: CASSLRYGDKAFF. The V and J genes are TRBV7-3 and TRBJ1-1; D not certain. The CDR3 spans 13 residues. Germline lookup yields CDR1 SGHTA and CDR2 FQGTGA. Trimming stripped 1 base from V and 9 bases from J, with 12 bases between.

This sequence joins TRBV28 and TRBJ2-7, with unresolved D. CDR1 is MDHEN and CDR2 is SYDVKM in the germline V gene. CDR3 size: 14 residues. Trimming stripped 3 bases from V and 2 bases from J, with 11 bases between. The CDR3 region has the DNA TGTGCCAGCAGTTTTCACTCCCCGGCCTACGAGCAGTACTTC. Translated: CASSFHSPAYEQYF.